A single sample is the source of the 10 T cell receptor beta chains below, sequenced in a study of cytomegalovirus exposure and HLA in healthy donors. Amplification used 60 Vbeta primers and 13 Jbeta primers. Profiling relied on immunoSEQ multiplex PCR, and the TCRdb table lists in-frame clones only, not all of them. The data contain 90,000 to 130,000 clones, about 80% of them singletons. Source material: PBMCs. All receptors derive from a woman younger than 30 in good health and CMV-seropositive.

V and J are TRBV7-9 and TRBJ2-7, with 8 bases matching TRBD1. Germline loops: CDR1 SEHNR, CDR2 FQNEAQ (reference sequence). After removal of 2 bases from V and 6 bases from J, the junction contained 21 bases not matched to a gene. The CDR3 consists of 19 residues. The DNA for the CDR3 is TGTGCCAGCAGCTTAAGTCTTCGGAGGGCGGGACAGGAGGGAAGCGAGCAGTACTTC. It specifies CASSLSLRRAGQEGSEQYF.

The chain couples TRBV5-4 to TRBJ2-7, with D tentatively TRBD1 (5 bases). The CDR3 loop spans 14 amino acids. Germline V gene data show CDR1 as SGHNT and CDR2 as YYREEE (reference sequence). The V gene lost 0 bases and the J gene lost 3 bases, with 10 bases spanning the gap. CDR3 DNA sequence: TGTGCCAGCAGCTTGGAAGCCAGGGACTACGAGCAGTACTTC. Translation: CASSLEARDYEQYF.

This chain links TRBV6-5 with TRBJ1-1; D is perhaps TRBD1 (5 bases). The CDR3 extends over 13 amino acids. The germline CDR1 and CDR2 sequences are MNHEY and SVGAGI. Trimming cost V 5 bases and J 6 bases, with 13 bases left between them. The CDR3 DNA sequence: TGTGCCAGCAGTCGTTCGGGGGGAGCTGAAGCTTTCTTT. Translation: CASSRSGGAEAFF.

The J gene is TRBJ2-7, the V gene TRBV5-1; TRBD1 matches at 7 bases. Germline-derived CDR1 and CDR2 are SGHRS and YFSETQ. V was clipped by 2 bases and J by 3 bases; unmatched bases: 5. The CDR3 extends over 14 amino acids. CDR3 nucleotides: TGCGCCAGCAGCTTTACAGGGGATAACTACGAGCAGTACTTC. This encodes CASSFTGDNYEQYF.

The genes are TRBV5-1 and TRBJ2-7; 9 positions agree with TRBD2. This CDR3 spans 17 amino acids. The ends lost 0 bases at V and 5 bases at J; junction bases unmatched: 12. The V gene's germline CDR1 is SGHRS and CDR2 YFSETQ. The chain's CDR3 is CASSLAGVAGARHEQYF. The CDR3, as DNA: TGCGCCAGCAGCTTGGCCGGGGTAGCGGGAGCACGGCACGAGCAGTACTTC. The variable domain in full, with the rest retrieved from reference TRBV5-1 and TRBJ2-7, is KAGVTQTPRYLIKTRGQQVTLSCSPISGHRSVSWYQQTPGQGLQFLFEYFSETQRNKGNFPGRFSGRQFSNSRSEMNVSTLELGDSALYLCASSLAGVAGARHEQYFGPGTRLTVT.

This chain links TRBV10-2 with TRBJ2-5; 7 bases are shared with TRBD1. This CDR3 has 13 residues. V was clipped by 4 bases and J by 4 bases; unmatched bases: 3. The V gene's germline CDR1 is WSHSY and CDR2 SAAADI. This chain's CDR3 is CASSGQGRETQYF. The CDR3 region has the DNA TGCGCCAGCAGTGGACAGGGACGAGAGACCCAGTACTTC.

This chain connects TRBV30 to TRBJ2-5; 7 bases map to TRBD1. Germline CDR1 GTSNPN, CDR2 SVGIG (reference sequence). The CDR3 covers 14 residues. V lost 3 bases to trimming and J lost 3 bases; unmatched junction nucleotides: 7. The CDR3 here is CAWSPGQAEETQYF. CDR3 bases: TGTGCCTGGAGCCCCGGACAGGCCGAAGAGACCCAGTACTTC.

J is TRBJ2-1 and V is TRBV11-1; a possible D gene is TRBD2 (6 bases). The CDR3 has 12 residues. Trimming pared 5 bases from V and 8 bases from J, leaving 10 bases between. In germline, CDR1 is SGHAT, CDR2 FQDESV (reference sequence). DNA for the CDR3: TGTGCCAGCAGCCCGGGAGTCCATGAGCAGTTCTTC. Translation: CASSPGVHEQFF. Together with reference TRBV11-1 and TRBJ2-1, the CDR3 gives the full variable domain: EAEVAQSPRYKITEKSQAVAFWCDPISGHATLYWYRQILGQGPELLVQFQDESVVDDSQLPKDRFSAERLKGVDSTLKIQPAELGDSAMYLCASSPGVHEQFFGPGTRLTVL.

V is TRBV7-2 and J is TRBJ2-7; 11 bases are a match to TRBD2. The CDR3 extends over 16 amino acids. In germline, CDR1 is SGHTA, CDR2 FQGNSA. Trimming took 6 bases from V and 0 from J; bases not matched to a gene: 7. CDR3 coding DNA: TGTGCCAGCAGTATCCAGACTAGCGGGGACTCCTACGAGCAGTACTTC. Its translation: CASSIQTSGDSYEQYF.

The rearrangement joins TRBV19 to TRBJ2-5; D may be TRBD1 (6 bases). The CDR3 is made up of 14 amino acids. In germline, CDR1 is LNHDA, CDR2 SQIVND (reference sequence). Trimming left V 5 bases short and J 4 bases short, with 14 bases between. The CDR3 region is CASSAPGTRETQYF. The DNA of the CDR3 is TGTGCCAGTAGTGCTCCCGGGACACGAGAGACCCAGTACTTC. Full variable domain (rest looked up from reference TRBV19 and TRBJ2-5): DGGITQSPKYLFRKEGQNVTLSCEQNLNHDAMYWYRQDPGQGLRLIYYSQIVNDFQKGDIAEGYSVSREKKESFPLTVTSAQKNPTAFYLCASSAPGTRETQYFGPGTRLLVL.